This is a list of T cell receptor beta chains from one sample in a study of T cell responses to AZD1222 COVID-19 vaccine. Profiled with immunoSEQ multiplex PCR; TCRdb holds only in-frame clones, not every one. The sample includes over 150,000 clones, just under 95% seen only once; the top ten take around 1.7%. The specimen was peripheral blood, collected on day 0 of AZD1222 vaccination. Receptors were obtained from an adult in good health. Each CDR3 is given with its conserved first and last residue.

v_gene: TRBV4-1; j_gene: TRBJ2-7; CDR3aa: CASSQVGRTGGYEQYF
v_gene: TRBV5-4; j_gene: TRBJ1-2; CDR3aa: CASSLYLGRGTYGYTF
v_gene: TRBV27; j_gene: TRBJ2-1; CDR3aa: CASSLLRTGRTSSYNEQFF
v_gene: TRBV2; j_gene: TRBJ1-1; CDR3aa: CASKGRGISEAFF
v_gene: TRBV5-4; j_gene: TRBJ1-2; CDR3aa: CASSNSGSRYGYTF
v_gene: TRBV29-1; j_gene: TRBJ2-1; CDR3aa: CSALTSFNEQFF
v_gene: TRBV6-2/TRBV6-3; j_gene: TRBJ1-5; CDR3aa: CASSLIRGGGLWNQPQHF
v_gene: TRBV7-9; j_gene: TRBJ1-2; CDR3aa: CASSSKYETPGQNYGYTF
v_gene: TRBV19; j_gene: TRBJ2-1; CDR3aa: CASSGLAGAKGYNEQFF
v_gene: TRBV14; j_gene: TRBJ1-6; CDR3aa: CASRYDRAPTYNSPLHF
v_gene: TRBV27; j_gene: TRBJ1-1; CDR3aa: CASTWGGEAFF
v_gene: TRBV7-9; j_gene: TRBJ1-4; CDR3aa: CASSRTNEKLFF
v_gene: TRBV7-2; j_gene: TRBJ2-1; CDR3aa: CASSLRFKGNNEQFF
v_gene: TRBV19; j_gene: TRBJ1-3; CDR3aa: CASKPGTTRNTIYF
v_gene: TRBV18; j_gene: TRBJ1-6; CDR3aa: CASSPTGNKSYNSPLHF
v_gene: TRBV10-2; j_gene: TRBJ2-7; CDR3aa: CASSDQRGFSYEQYF
v_gene: TRBV11-2; j_gene: TRBJ2-5; CDR3aa: CASSFQGSGSLETQYF
v_gene: TRBV10-2; j_gene: TRBJ1-1; CDR3aa: CASSLTGGTEAFF
v_gene: TRBV19; j_gene: TRBJ2-3; CDR3aa: CASRPSTSGGGGTQYF
v_gene: TRBV19; j_gene: TRBJ2-7; CDR3aa: CASSIGPGTASYEQYF
v_gene: TRBV5-1; j_gene: TRBJ2-7; CDR3aa: CASSLGLPTYEQYF
v_gene: TRBV12-5; j_gene: TRBJ2-1; CDR3aa: CASEDSGYNEQFF
v_gene: TRBV5-1; j_gene: TRBJ2-7; CDR3aa: CASSLGAGDSYEQYF
v_gene: TRBV6-5; j_gene: TRBJ1-3; CDR3aa: CASSRGGNTIYF
v_gene: TRBV2; j_gene: TRBJ2-2; CDR3aa: CASSLRGLNTGELFF
v_gene: TRBV5-1; j_gene: TRBJ1-1; CDR3aa: CASSLQVGNTEAFF
v_gene: TRBV12-3/TRBV12-4; j_gene: TRBJ2-3; CDR3aa: CASSSQTDTQYF
v_gene: TRBV6-1; j_gene: TRBJ1-3; CDR3aa: CASSEVLISGISSGNTIYF
v_gene: TRBV15; j_gene: TRBJ1-4; CDR3aa: CATSRFSLNEKLFF
v_gene: TRBV11-2; j_gene: TRBJ1-1; CDR3aa: CASSLTTGNTEAFF
v_gene: TRBV11-2; j_gene: TRBJ1-1; CDR3aa: CASSLNRGMQTEAFF
v_gene: TRBV7-2; j_gene: TRBJ1-2; CDR3aa: CASSPRALTMANYGYTF
v_gene: TRBV6-5; j_gene: TRBJ1-5; CDR3aa: CASSFSATLSNQPQHF
v_gene: TRBV7-3; j_gene: TRBJ2-3; CDR3aa: CASSLKASGRRDTQYF
v_gene: TRBV6-5; j_gene: TRBJ1-2; CDR3aa: CASGKTGKERSGYTF
v_gene: TRBV6-1; j_gene: TRBJ2-7; CDR3aa: CASSERAGGYHEQYF
v_gene: TRBV5-1; j_gene: TRBJ1-1; CDR3aa: CASSPRTGQVSEAFF
v_gene: TRBV18; j_gene: TRBJ2-1; CDR3aa: CASSVLGRGDEQFF
v_gene: TRBV9; j_gene: TRBJ1-4; CDR3aa: CASSVAEGVDEKLFF
v_gene: TRBV7-9; j_gene: TRBJ1-4; CDR3aa: CASSPWDRANEKLFF
v_gene: TRBV6-5; j_gene: TRBJ1-1; CDR3aa: CASRVPGAVDTEAFF
v_gene: TRBV15; j_gene: TRBJ2-3; CDR3aa: CATSRGLPGQGLRGDTQYF
v_gene: TRBV6-4; j_gene: TRBJ1-6; CDR3aa: CASSAYGNYNSPLHF
v_gene: TRBV11-1; j_gene: TRBJ2-2; CDR3aa: CASSSGTGDGELFF
v_gene: TRBV5-1; j_gene: TRBJ2-2; CDR3aa: CASSLDPSMRLWTGELFF